These T cell receptor beta chains were read from a single sample in a study of T cells after yellow fever vaccination. TCRdb re-derived calls from the 5' RACE reads in MiXCR, one entry per CDR3 protein. The sample yields some 670,000 distinct CDR3 sequences, about 12% seen once. Here the sequenced sample was PBMCs, taken on the day of the yellow fever booster vaccination. These receptors all come from a man between 25 and 39 years old who received the YFV17D yellow fever vaccine. CDR3s include the opening cysteine and the closing phenylalanine or tryptophan. D genes are given only for firm matches. Not all rows give a size; the values are once, few, many and, for expanded clones, a class.

V	J	D	size	DNA	CDR3
TRBV6-1	TRBJ1-6	-	few	TGTGCCAGCATCTCAGCGGACAGCTATAATTCACCCCTCCACTTT	CASISADSYNSPLHF
TRBV7-2	TRBJ2-1	TRBD2	-	TGTGTCAGCAGCTTAAGTCTAGCGGACAATGAGCAGTTCTTC	CVSSLSLADNEQFF
TRBV30	TRBJ2-5	TRBD2	-	TGTGCCTGGAGTGTAACTAGCGGGAGAGCAGAGACCCAGTACTTC	CAWSVTSGRAETQYF
TRBV7-2	TRBJ2-5	-	-	TGTGCCAGCAGGGAGAGTGGGGGGTTTGAGACCCAGTACTTC	CASRESGGFETQYF
TRBV18	TRBJ2-1	-	-	TGTGCCAGCTCGGACACCCGTACCTACAATGAGCAGTTCTTC	CASSDTRTYNEQFF
TRBV7-6	TRBJ2-2	TRBD2	-	TGTGCCAGCAGCTTAAAGTATGGGGGGACTAGCATCGGCACCGGGGAGCTGTTTTTT	CASSLKYGGTSIGTGELFF
TRBV10-3	TRBJ2-5	-	-	TGTGCCATCAGTGAGCAGCGGGAGACCCAGTACTTC	CAISEQRETQYF
TRBV30	TRBJ2-1	-	many	TGTGCCTGGAGTGCGGACTTTAGCTCCTACAATGAGCAGTTCTTC	CAWSADFSSYNEQFF
TRBV18	TRBJ2-7	TRBD1	few	TGTGCCAGCGACCGGGACAGGGGTAGCAACGAGCAGTACTTC	CASDRDRGSNEQYF
TRBV9	TRBJ2-2	TRBD1	few	TGTGCCAGCAGCGTACTGCCGGGACAGGGTATCACCGGGGAGCTGTTTTTT	CASSVLPGQGITGELFF
TRBV7-2	TRBJ2-7	-	-	TGTGCCAGCAGCTTATTCTACGGACAGCAATACGAGCAGTACTTC	CASSLFYGQQYEQYF
TRBV4-3	TRBJ2-7	TRBD2	few	TGCGCCAGCAGCCAAGATAGGGAACTAGCGGGAGAGGAGCAGTACTTC	CASSQDRELAGEEQYF
TRBV7-3	TRBJ2-1	-	-	TGTGCCAGCAGCCCGGACAGACCTCTTTCCTACAATGAGCAGTTCTTC	CASSPDRPLSYNEQFF
TRBV5-5	TRBJ1-4	-	-	TGTGCCAGCAGGTTGGGCGACCAGGGAACAACTAATGAAAAACTGTTTTTT	CASRLGDQGTTNEKLFF
TRBV7-3	TRBJ2-1	TRBD2	few	TGTGCCAGCAGCCCGGGGGTAGCGGGAGTTGAGCAGTTCTTC	CASSPGVAGVEQFF
TRBV29-1	TRBJ1-4	-	few	TGCAGCGTTTCGGGGTCATCAACTAATGAAAAACTGTTTTTT	CSVSGSSTNEKLFF
TRBV7-2	TRBJ2-2	TRBD2	-	TGTGCCAGCAGCTTCGCCATGCGGGAGGGAACCGGGGAGCTGTTTTTT	CASSFAMREGTGELFF
TRBV11-1	TRBJ2-3	-	many	TGTGCCAGCAGCTACCGGGACTCTACAGATACGCAGTATTTT	CASSYRDSTDTQYF
TRBV10-3	TRBJ2-3	TRBD2	-	TGTGCCATCAGTAGGACTAGCGGGAGGGCCCGTGAAGATACGCAGTATTTT	CAISRTSGRAREDTQYF
TRBV18	TRBJ2-3	TRBD2	few	TGTGCCAGCTCACTGATGACTAGCGGGAGGACAGATACGCAGTATTTT	CASSLMTSGRTDTQYF
TRBV4-2	TRBJ1-4	-	-	TGTGCCAGCAGCCAAGTTGGGCCGAAGGAAGAAAAACTGTTTTTT	CASSQVGPKEEKLFF
TRBV9	TRBJ2-1	TRBD2	-	TGTGCCAGCAGCGCCACCGGGACTAGCGGGAGAAATGAGCAGTTCTTC	CASSATGTSGRNEQFF
TRBV29-1	TRBJ2-7	-	few	TGCAGCGTTGAAGATTCCAGGGACTACGAGCAGTACTTC	CSVEDSRDYEQYF
TRBV11-2	TRBJ2-3	-	many	TGTGCCAGCAGCGTAGGACTGGCGGGCACAGATACGCAGTATTTT	CASSVGLAGTDTQYF
TRBV12-3/TRBV12-4	TRBJ2-6	-	-	TGTGCACAACAGTGGGCCAACGTCCTGACTTTC	CAQQWANVLTF
TRBV29-1	TRBJ1-2	TRBD1	-	TGCAGCGTTGACCGGGACAGGGGGCTGTATGGCTACACCTTC	CSVDRDRGLYGYTF
TRBV25-1	TRBJ2-1	TRBD2	-	TGTGCCAGCAAAGGACTAGCGGGAGACCGGTACAATGAGCAGTTCTTC	CASKGLAGDRYNEQFF